The sequence of this TCR beta chain was determined in a study of PD-1 blockade in classical Hodgkin lymphoma. In the study overall: With a 2-week interval, patients received intravenous nivolumab at 3 mg/kg.

Overall study findings and caveats: Relapsed/refractory patients reportedly had lower baseline diversity than newly diagnosed patients. At C4D1, TCR diversity had climbed significantly for CD4+ cells, though not for CD8+ cells. Those achieving complete response showed baseline diversity like newly diagnosed patients.

Assay used: immunoSEQ multiplex PCR; TCRdb lists only in-frame clones, some missing. The sample lists about 39,000 clones, about three quarters seen once, with 9.8% in the top ten. Time point meaning: cycle 4 day 1 (C4D1), after five to seven weeks of nivolumab. Each patient experienced a relapse that followed autologous stem cell transplantation, and brentuximab vedotin exposure varied. To note about this clone: Its antigen is not identified.

The sequences come from peripheral blood mononuclear cells (PBMCs), collected before the fourth cycle of nivolumab. The receptor comes from a human donor with classical Hodgkin lymphoma.

The CDR3 DNA follows: TGTGCCACCAAGCGGACAGGGGTAGATCAGCCCCAGCATTTT. Encoded protein: CATKRTGVDQPQHF. This chain uses TRBV6-5 with TRBJ1-5; TRBD1 aligns across 9 bases. V dropped 10 bases and J dropped 5; count of bases not matched to a gene: 9. Germline V gene data show CDR1 as MNHEY and CDR2 as SVGAGI. This CDR3 region has 14 residues.